The 28 T cell receptor beta chains below were found in one sample sequenced in a study of cytomegalovirus exposure and HLA in healthy donors. Clones were read by immunoSEQ multiplex PCR, and TCRdb kept only the in-frame ones, dropping some. The data contain under 130,000 clones, about 85% of them seen just once; the ten biggest clones take up under 4.5%. The specimen sequenced was PBMCs. The receptor source for this set is a woman aged 18-35 years in good health and CMV-seropositive.

This chain connects TRBV27 to TRBJ1-2; the D is unclear. The CDR3 is made up of 14 amino acids. Germline CDR1 reads MNHEY; CDR2 reads SMNVEV (reference sequence). V was trimmed by 6 bases and J by 3 bases, leaving 14 bases between them. CDR3 residues: CASRRRNRDYGYTF. The DNA for the CDR3 is TGTGCCAGCAGGCGACGCAATCGGGACTATGGCTACACCTTC.

The chain carries TRBV27 and TRBJ1-3; unclear D gene. The CDR3 is 16 residues long. Germline V CDR1 and CDR2: MNHEY, SMNVEV (reference sequence). The V and J ends lost 5 bases and 0 bases respectively, with 14 bases between them. The CDR3 sequence is CASSPRALHSGNTIYF. CDR3 DNA: TGTGCCAGCAGTCCGCGGGCCCTCCACTCTGGAAACACCATATATTTT.

This clone has more than one count but fewer than ten. V usage is TRBV11-2 and J usage is TRBJ1-2; a possible D gene is TRBD1 (5 bases). V lost 1 base and J 8 bases, leaving 11 bases between the germline ends. Germline CDR1 and CDR2: SGHAT and FQNNGV. The CDR3 is 13 residues long. CDR3 loop: CASSLVGGEGYTF. The CDR3 DNA reads as TGTGCCAGCAGCTTAGTGGGGGGTGAGGGCTACACCTTC.

This chain connects TRBV7-8 to TRBJ1-1, with TRBD1 as a possible D gene (5 bases). The V end lost 5 bases, the J end lost 0 bases, and 13 bases lay between the germline ends. CDR1 and CDR2 (germline): SGHVS, FQNEAQ. The CDR3 contains 15 residues. The CDR3 spells CASSRGAYMNTEAFF. The CDR3 DNA reads as TGTGCCAGCAGCCGTGGGGCCTATATGAACACTGAAGCTTTCTTT.

V is TRBV14 and J is TRBJ2-2; TRBD1 might be the D (6 bases). The V gene's germline CDR1 is SGHDN and CDR2 FVKESK. Trimming removed 5 bases from V and 3 bases from J, with 10 bases in between. The length of the CDR3 is 14 residues. CDR3 sequence: CASSFQGYTGELFF. CDR3 sequence (DNA): TGTGCCAGCAGCTTCCAGGGGTACACCGGGGAGCTGTTTTTT.

The chain employs TRBV30 and TRBJ1-2; unclear D gene. The CDR3 runs 14 residues. The germline V and J ends were trimmed by 5 bases and 0 bases, with 13 bases remaining between them. Germline V gives CDR1 GTSNPN, CDR2 SVGIG (reference sequence). CDR3 amino acids: CAWDRREANYGYTF. CDR3 sequence (DNA): TGTGCCTGGGACCGACGGGAAGCTAACTATGGCTACACCTTC.

There are a few counts of this clone. The junction departs from germline at one end; a sequencing error may be responsible. The chain carries TRBV2 and TRBJ2-7; maybe TRBD1 (7 bases). Germline V gives CDR1 SNHLY, CDR2 FYNNEI. The CDR3 totals 11 residues. CDR3 DNA: TGTGCCACCCCACTCCAGGGGGGCTGGAACTTC. It specifies CATPLQGGWNF.

The V call is TRBV30, the J call TRBJ1-4, with D unresolved. Trimming cost V 6 bases and J 0 bases, with 14 bases left between them. The germline CDR1 and CDR2 sequences are GTSNPN and SVGIG (reference sequence). This CDR3 contains 15 residues. CDR3 bases: TGTGCCTGCCCCCATTCGAGGTCAACTAATGAAAAACTGTTTTTT. Its translation is CACPHSRSTNEKLFF.

This chain connects TRBV11-2 to TRBJ2-3; TRBD2 is a possible D gene (5 bases). This CDR3 contains 11 residues. Germline CDR1 and CDR2: SGHAT and FQNNGV. The ends were cut back, 5 bases at V and 8 bases at J, with 8 bases in the middle. This CDR3 is CASSRGPTQYF. In nucleotides, the CDR3 is TGTGCCAGCAGCCGAGGGCCTACGCAGTATTTT.

The chain carries TRBV29-1 and TRBJ2-7; D remains ambiguous. The germline gives CDR1 SQVTM, CDR2 ANQGSEA. Deletions cut 7 bases from V and 5 bases from J, with 15 bases between. The CDR3 sequence is 12 residues long. The CDR3 reads CSASLFRDEQYF. CDR3 bases: TGCAGCGCATCCTTATTCCGCGACGAGCAGTACTTC.

The genes are TRBV6-5 and TRBJ1-1; the D is unclear. Germline V lookup: CDR1 MNHEY, CDR2 SVGAGI. The CDR3 is 13 residues long. Trimming took 6 bases from V and 5 from J, leaving 13 bases between them. CDR3 nucleotide sequence: TGTGCCAGCAGCCACCGGAGCGGGACTGAAGCTTTCTTT. The encoded protein is CASSHRSGTEAFF.

This clone has just one count. The gene calls are TRBV28 and TRBJ2-3; D gene ambiguous. This CDR3 region has 13 residues. V was pared by 6 bases and J by 2 bases, with 9 bases between. CDR1 and CDR2 (germline): MDHEN, SYDVKM. CDR3 sequence: CASRGAPTDTQYF. The CDR3 region has the DNA TGTGCCAGCAGAGGAGCCCCCACAGATACGCAGTATTTT.

CDR3 amino acids: CASSDLGLSGNTIYF. The DNA of the CDR3 is TGTGCCAGCAGTGACCTGGGACTCTCTGGAAACACCATATATTTT. This chain connects TRBV6-1 to TRBJ1-3, with D maybe TRBD1 (5 bases). The CDR3 is 15 residues long. Germline-derived CDR1 and CDR2 are MNHNS and SASEGT. The V gene lost 3 bases and the J gene lost 0 bases, with 9 bases spanning the gap.

The chain links TRBV5-1 to TRBJ1-5; D is ambiguous. V was pared by 5 bases and J by 2 bases, with 8 bases between. The CDR3 covers 13 residues. Germline CDR1 SGHRS, CDR2 YFSETQ. The CDR3 nucleotides read TGCGCCAGCAGTGTTGAGGGCAATCAGCCCCAGCATTTT. Its translation: CASSVEGNQPQHF.

The chain is built from TRBV7-2 and TRBJ1-2, with D possibly TRBD1 on 6 matching bases. The CDR3 runs to 14 residues. Trimming removed 3 bases from V and 5 bases from J, with 13 bases in between. Germline V gene lookup returns CDR1 SGHTA and CDR2 FQGNSA. The CDR3 loop is CASSLGGRSYGYTF. The CDR3, as DNA: TGTGCCAGCAGCTTGGGGGGGCGCTCGTATGGCTACACCTTC.

The chain joins TRBV9 to TRBJ2-3, with TRBD2 matching over 10 bases. CDR1 SGDLS and CDR2 YYNGEE come from the germline V gene. This CDR3 spans 18 amino acids. V was clipped by 0 bases and J by 6 bases; unmatched bases: 13. The CDR3 region has the DNA TGTGCCAGCAGCGTAGACGGTTGGACTAGCGGTGACCCCGATACGCAGTATTTT. As protein: CASSVDGWTSGDPDTQYF. The full variable domain, in which reference TRBV9 and TRBJ2-3 provide the parts outside the CDR3, is DSGVTQTPKHLITATGQRVTLRCSPRSGDLSVYWYQQSLDQGLQFLIQYYNGEERAKGNILERFSAQQFPDLHSELNLSSLELGDSALYFCASSVDGWTSGDPDTQYFGPGTRLTVL.

V and J are TRBV7-8 and TRBJ1-2; 9 nucleotides agree with TRBD1. This CDR3 has 15 residues. V lost 2 bases, J lost 5 bases, and 6 bases stayed unmatched. Germline values: CDR1 SGHVS, CDR2 FQNEAQ. DNA for the CDR3: TGTGCCAGCAGCTTACGGACAGGGGCCCAATATGGCTACACCTTC. This gives the protein CASSLRTGAQYGYTF.

This chain connects TRBV5-1 to TRBJ1-1; 7 bases line up with TRBD1. J was trimmed by 7 bases and V by 4 bases; bases with no gene match: 10. This CDR3 is 14 amino acids long. From germline, CDR1 is SGHRS and CDR2 YFSETQ. In nucleotides, the CDR3 is TGCGCCAGCAGCGCGGGACAGATCCTCGGTGAAGCTTTCTTT. As protein: CASSAGQILGEAFF.

This clone was picked up a small number of times. The DNA of the CDR3 is TGTGCCAGCAGTGCGGCAGGGAACTATGGCTACACCTTC. It encodes CASSAAGNYGYTF. This chain connects TRBV6-4 to TRBJ1-2; D is perhaps TRBD1 (5 bases). The CDR3 covers 13 residues. From germline, CDR1 is MRHNA and CDR2 SNTAGT. Trimming took off 4 bases at V and 2 bases at J, with 8 bases between the two ends.

The chain has TRBV28 and TRBJ2-7, with 9 nucleotides matching TRBD2. Per germline, CDR1 MDHEN and CDR2 SYDVKM. CDR3 length: 14 amino acids. V gave up 10 bases and J gave up 0 bases; unmatched junction bases: 7. CDR3 in amino acids: CATLRGGHSYEQYF. In DNA, the CDR3 is TGTGCCACCCTGCGGGGGGGCCACTCCTACGAGCAGTACTTC.

The gene calls are TRBV28 and TRBJ2-3; 9 bases map to TRBD2. The CDR3 runs to 14 residues. V shed 2 bases, J shed 4 bases, and the junction held 1 base outside the gene matches. Germline CDR1 reads MDHEN; CDR2 reads SYDVKM. This CDR3 is CASSLLAGSDTQYF. Written as DNA, the CDR3 is TGTGCCAGCAGTTTACTAGCGGGGTCAGATACGCAGTATTTT.

The chain joins TRBV18 to TRBJ2-2; perhaps TRBD2 as D (6 bases). Per the germline V gene, CDR1 is KGHSH and CDR2 is LQKENI. V was shortened by 3 bases and J by 4 bases, with 27 bases between the two germline ends. The CDR3 extends over 20 amino acids. Here the CDR3 DNA reads TGTGCCAGCTCACCCCTATGGTCGCAGACCCTGGGGGGTGTCACCGGGGAGCTGTTTTTT. Its protein is CASSPLWSQTLGGVTGELFF.

This sequence joins TRBV11-1 and TRBJ2-7, with 7 positions matching TRBD1. The CDR3 extends over 15 amino acids. CDR1 and CDR2 from the germline V gene are SGHAT and FQDESV (reference sequence). V was pared by 1 base and J by 7 bases, with 10 bases of the junction left unmatched. The CDR3 sequence: CASSLVSGQRGEQYF. The CDR3 coding sequence is TGTGCCAGCAGCTTAGTATCGGGACAGCGAGGGGAGCAGTACTTC.

The chain uses TRBV13 and TRBJ2-2; 12 bases agree with TRBD2. V lost 5 bases, J lost 7 bases, and 8 bases stayed unmatched. This CDR3 spans 16 amino acids. The V gene's germline CDR1 is PRHDT and CDR2 FYEKMQ (reference sequence). The chain's CDR3 is CASSPRLAGANGELFF. The CDR3 DNA sequence: TGTGCCAGCAGCCCCAGACTAGCGGGAGCCAACGGGGAGCTGTTTTTT. Looking up the rest from reference TRBV13 and TRBJ2-2 gives the full variable domain: AAGVIQSPRHLIKEKRETATLKCYPIPRHDTVYWYQQGPGQDPQFLISFYEKMQSDKGSIPDRFSAQQFSDYHSELNMSSLELGDSALYFCASSPRLAGANGELFFGEGSRLTVL.

The gene calls are TRBV7-9 and TRBJ2-3; 7 nucleotides agree with TRBD1. The V gene end was trimmed by 1 base and the J gene end by 4 bases; junction bases not matched to a gene: 2. Germline V gives CDR1 SEHNR, CDR2 FQNEAQ (reference sequence). The CDR3 length is 14 residues. CDR3: CASSLGGGADTQYF. The CDR3 coding sequence is TGTGCCAGCAGCTTAGGAGGGGGCGCAGATACGCAGTATTTT.

The chain is built from TRBV30 and TRBJ2-5, with D unresolved. The assigned J gene may be wrong: the sequence end matches TRBJ2-7 better. The CDR3 contains 12 residues. Germline V gene lookup returns CDR1 GTSNPN and CDR2 SVGIG (reference sequence). CDR3 amino acids: CAWNVGAYEQYF. CDR3 bases: TGTGCCTGGAACGTCGGTGCCTACGAGCAGTACTTC.

The chain combines TRBV7-3 with TRBJ2-7; D gene uncertain. The germline V gene encodes CDR1 SGHTA and CDR2 FQGTGA. Trimming pared 5 bases from V and 3 bases from J, leaving 11 bases between. This CDR3 comprises 13 residues. The CDR3 nucleotides read TGTGCCAGCAGCATAGACTTCCTCTACGAGCAGTACTTC. Protein: CASSIDFLYEQYF.

The chain uses TRBV15 and TRBJ2-5; D is unclear. The germline CDR1 and CDR2 sequences are LNHNV and YYDKDF (reference sequence). Trimming pared 1 base from V and 5 bases from J, leaving 11 bases between. The CDR3 totals 14 residues. CDR3 nucleotides: TGTGCCACCAGCAGAGTACCTAGTCCGGAGACCCAGTACTTC. Its protein product is CATSRVPSPETQYF.